This T cell receptor (beta chain) was sequenced during a study of tumor and adjacent non-tumor tissue in lung cancer. Per germline, CDR1 MNHEY and CDR2 SVGAGI. CDR3 length: 15 amino acids. A modified ARM-PCR protocol with three rounds of nested PCR amplified TCRbeta. TCRdb called the multiplex PCR reads again in MiXCR, with one record for every CDR3 protein. The sample holds about 48,000 distinct CDR3 sequences; 60% to 65% are singletons and the top ten take approximately 30%. The template was RNA from unsorted bulk tissue. More than 3 cm separated this lung sample from the edge of the tumor. As to this clonotype: The germline gene is not matched at one end of the junction; a read error may be the cause.

This receptor was taken from a woman between 65 and 79 years old with non-small cell lung cancer. The J gene is TRBJ1-4, the V gene TRBV6-5; maybe TRBD1 (5 bases). The sequenced sample consisted of distant non-tumor lung tissue. The CDR3 bases are TGTGCCAGCAGTTATACGATAGGGACTAATGAAAAACTGTTCTTT. Its protein product is CASSYTIGTNEKLFF.